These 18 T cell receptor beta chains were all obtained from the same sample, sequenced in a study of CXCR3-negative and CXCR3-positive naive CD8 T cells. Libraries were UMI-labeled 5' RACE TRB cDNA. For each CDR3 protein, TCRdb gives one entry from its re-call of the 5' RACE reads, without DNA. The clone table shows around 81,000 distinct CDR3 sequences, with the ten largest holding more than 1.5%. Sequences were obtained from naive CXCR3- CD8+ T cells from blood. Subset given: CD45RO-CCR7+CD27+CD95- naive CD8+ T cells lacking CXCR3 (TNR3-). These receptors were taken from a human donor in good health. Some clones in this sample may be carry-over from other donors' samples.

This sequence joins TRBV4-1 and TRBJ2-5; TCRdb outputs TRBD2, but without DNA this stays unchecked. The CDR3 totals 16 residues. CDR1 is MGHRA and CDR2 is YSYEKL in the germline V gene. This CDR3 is CASSQDPSQAGETQYF.

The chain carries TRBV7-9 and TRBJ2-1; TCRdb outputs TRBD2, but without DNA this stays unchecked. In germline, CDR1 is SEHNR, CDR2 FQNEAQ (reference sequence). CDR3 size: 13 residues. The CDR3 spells CASSLGWGDEQFF.

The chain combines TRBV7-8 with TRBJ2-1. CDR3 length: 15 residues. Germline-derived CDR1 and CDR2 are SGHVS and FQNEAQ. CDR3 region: CASSSVLGANNEQFF.

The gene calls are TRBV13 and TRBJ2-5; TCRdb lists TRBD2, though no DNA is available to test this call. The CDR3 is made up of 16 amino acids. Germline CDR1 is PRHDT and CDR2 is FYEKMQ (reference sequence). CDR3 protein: CASSPRTSGVVETQYF.

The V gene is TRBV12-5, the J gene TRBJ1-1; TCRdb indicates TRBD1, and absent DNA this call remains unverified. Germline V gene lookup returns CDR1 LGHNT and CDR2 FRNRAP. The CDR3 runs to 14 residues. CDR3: CASGFGGGNTEAFF.

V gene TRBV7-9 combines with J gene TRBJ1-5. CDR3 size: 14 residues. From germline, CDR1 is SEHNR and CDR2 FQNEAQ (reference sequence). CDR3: CASSLVGGGQPQHF.

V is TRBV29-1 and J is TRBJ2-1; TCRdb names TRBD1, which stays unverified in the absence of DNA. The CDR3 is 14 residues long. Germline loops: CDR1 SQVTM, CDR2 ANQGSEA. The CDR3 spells CSVSGGRLYNEQFF.

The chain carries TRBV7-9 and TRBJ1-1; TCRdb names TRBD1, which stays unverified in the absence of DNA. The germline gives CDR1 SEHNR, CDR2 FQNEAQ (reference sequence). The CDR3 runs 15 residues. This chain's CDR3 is CASSLELTGGTEAFF.

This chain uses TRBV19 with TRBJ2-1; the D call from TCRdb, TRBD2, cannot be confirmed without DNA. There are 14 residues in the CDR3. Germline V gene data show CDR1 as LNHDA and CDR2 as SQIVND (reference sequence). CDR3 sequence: CASSLAGSYNEQFF.

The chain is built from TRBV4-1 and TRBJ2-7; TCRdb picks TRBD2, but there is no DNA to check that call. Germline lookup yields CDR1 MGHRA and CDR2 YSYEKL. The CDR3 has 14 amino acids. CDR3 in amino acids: CASSPRAGGYEQYF.

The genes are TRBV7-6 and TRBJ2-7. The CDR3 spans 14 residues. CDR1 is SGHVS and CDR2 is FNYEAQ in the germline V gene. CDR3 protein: CASSSAQGPYEQYF.

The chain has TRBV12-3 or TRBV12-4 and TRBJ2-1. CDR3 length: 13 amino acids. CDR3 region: CASGHPSYNEQFF.

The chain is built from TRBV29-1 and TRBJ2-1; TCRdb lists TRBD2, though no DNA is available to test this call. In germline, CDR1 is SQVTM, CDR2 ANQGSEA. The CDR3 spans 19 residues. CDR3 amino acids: CSVEKGGLAPTSHYNEQFF.

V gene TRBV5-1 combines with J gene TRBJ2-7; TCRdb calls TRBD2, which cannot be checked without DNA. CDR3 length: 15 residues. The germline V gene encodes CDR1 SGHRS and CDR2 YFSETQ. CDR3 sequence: CASSLELAGGCEQYF.

This chain's CDR3 is CASSFGTGTTEAFF. The gene calls are TRBV7-3 and TRBJ1-1; TCRdb selects TRBD1, and the lack of DNA leaves this call unchecked. CDR1 and CDR2 (germline): SGHTA, FQGTGA. This CDR3 is 14 amino acids long.

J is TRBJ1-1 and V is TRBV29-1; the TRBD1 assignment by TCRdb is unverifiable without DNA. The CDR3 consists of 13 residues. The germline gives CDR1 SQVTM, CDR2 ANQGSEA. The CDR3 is CSVETGDNTEAFF.

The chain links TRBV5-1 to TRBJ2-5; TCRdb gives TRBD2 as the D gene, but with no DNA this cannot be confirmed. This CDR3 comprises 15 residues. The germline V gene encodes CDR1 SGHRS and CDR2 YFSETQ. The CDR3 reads CASSLTSGNQETQYF.

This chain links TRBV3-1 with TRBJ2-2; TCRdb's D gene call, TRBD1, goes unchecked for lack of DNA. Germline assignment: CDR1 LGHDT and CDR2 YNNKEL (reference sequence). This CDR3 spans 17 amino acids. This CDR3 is CASSPRDRGRNTGELFF. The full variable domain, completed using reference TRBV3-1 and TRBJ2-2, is DTAVSQTPKYLVTQMGNDKSIKCEQNLGHDTMYWYKQDSKKFLKIMFSYNNKELIINETVPNRFSPKSPDKAHLNLHINSLELGDSAVYFCASSPRDRGRNTGELFFGEGSRLTVL.